This T cell receptor beta chain was found in a study of blood T cell repertoires in COVID-19. For the study at large: Material from acute and convalescent COVID-19 was sourced from the United States, Italy and Spain. Nucleic acid was either cDNA or gDNA, and it came from T cells, B-cell-depleted T cells, or PBMCs.

Study processing details: Reference gene primer amplification gave estimated nucleated cell counts. The protocol was immunoSEQ multiplex PCR, while the TCRdb copy is restricted to in-frame clones and leaves out a portion. V, J and clone size are those of that table, while D and trimming were read from the DNA. The sample carries under 250,000 clones, around 90% recorded once. The V end lost 1 base, the J end lost 2 bases, and 10 bases lay between the germline ends. There are 15 residues in the CDR3. Germline V gene sequence: CDR1 LNHNV, CDR2 YYDKDF (reference sequence). The source of this sequence is a man younger than 35 with active or convalescent COVID-19. Sequencing was performed on peripheral blood. The chain couples TRBV15 to TRBJ2-3; tentatively, D is TRBD2 (5 bases). The DNA of the CDR3 is TGTGCCACCAGCAGAGGGAGGACCACCACAGATACGCAGTATTTT. Amino acid sequence: CATSRGRTTTDTQYF.